This TCR beta chain was sequenced in a study of T cell repertoires in cytomegalovirus infection. Overall study: Indicated by public TCR beta signatures were CMV infection and matching HLA type.

TCRdb re-called the reads with MiXCR, one entry per CDR3 protein. The table lists about 920,000 distinct CDR3 sequences, about a third of them singletons, with roughly 13% in the top ten. This CDR3 region has 15 residues. CDR1 and CDR2 (germline): SGHTA, FQGNSA. The V and J ends lost 4 bases and 2 bases, in that order; junction bases with no gene match: 5. This clonotype has a handful of counts. The antigen is undetermined. Study results and caveats: Clonotypes of TCR beta that were HLA-C-restricted and CMV-specific dominated the ex vivo response.

This rearrangement joins TRBV7-2 to TRBJ2-7; 10 nucleotides agree with TRBD1. The sample was cultured CD8+ T cells from PBMCs, taken from culture after CMV antigen stimulation. The sequence derives from a human donor in good health (CMV status not recorded). Some clones in this sample may be carry-over from other donors' samples. The CDR3 nucleotides read TGTGCCAGCAGCTCCGGGACAGGGGCACCCTACGAGCAGTACTTC. Translation: CASSSGTGAPYEQYF.